These 8 T cell receptor beta chains originate from one sample sequenced in a study of blood T cells in healthy people across ages. The use of a sample-barcoded 5' primer and a J-beta primer mix characterized a second PCR of roughly 7 to 12 cycles. TCRdb reanalysed the 5' RACE reads using MiXCR and keeps one entry per CDR3 protein. This sample has 450,000 to 650,000 distinct CDR3 sequences, with 20% to 30% found just once. These records were also assigned to another study, of T cells of mothers and their children.

The sample taken for sequencing was blood. These TCRs come from a boy aged 10-17 years in good health.

The chain joins TRBV12-3 or TRBV12-4 to TRBJ1-3, with D possibly being TRBD1 (5 bases). The V end lost 6 bases, the J end lost 6 bases, and 18 bases lay between the germline ends. The CDR3 contains 15 residues. CDR3 in amino acids: CASRYILDISNTIYF. In DNA form, the CDR3 reads TGTGCCAGCAGGTACATCCTGGACATTTCAAACACCATATATTTT.

V and J are TRBV5-5 and TRBJ2-1, with no clear D. The CDR3 has 15 amino acids. V lost 0 bases to trimming and J lost 4 bases, with 11 bases between them. The germline V gene encodes CDR1 SGHKS and CDR2 YYEKEE (reference sequence). The CDR3: CASSLDLFSYNEQFF. CDR3 DNA: TGTGCCAGCAGCTTGGATCTCTTTTCTTACAATGAGCAGTTCTTC.

This clonotype was seen many times. The gene calls are TRBV6-2 or TRBV6-3 and TRBJ2-2, with D maybe TRBD1 (5 bases). This CDR3 is built from 13 residues. The V gene lost 10 bases and the J gene lost 2 bases, with 11 bases spanning the gap. The germline CDR1 and CDR2 sequences are MNHEY and SVGEGT. CDR3 coding DNA: TGTGCCACAAGGGGCGGAAACACCGGGGAGCTGTTTTTT. Translating it yields CATRGGNTGELFF.

This clonotype has only a few counts. The chain couples TRBV20-1 to TRBJ2-1; either TRBD1 or TRBD2 may fit D (5 bases each). CDR1 and CDR2 (germline): DFQATT, SNEGSKA (reference sequence). Trimming took 5 bases from V and 0 from J, leaving 20 bases between them. This CDR3 has 17 amino acids. The CDR3 coding sequence is TGCAGTGCTCAACTAGGACACTTACAGAGCTCCTACAATGAGCAGTTCTTC. Amino acid sequence: CSAQLGHLQSSYNEQFF.

The J gene is TRBJ2-3, the V gene TRBV4-3; 10 bases map to TRBD2. CDR3 length: 18 residues. With V trimmed by 0 bases and J by 0 bases, 6 bases remained unmatched. The germline gives CDR1 LGHNA, CDR2 YSLEER. The DNA of the CDR3 is TGCGCCAGCAGCCAAGATCCAACTAGCGGGGCGAGCACAGATACGCAGTATTTT. It is translated as CASSQDPTSGASTDTQYF.

The V call is TRBV6-6, the J call TRBJ2-5; perhaps TRBD2 as D (6 bases). Deletions cut 6 bases from V and 5 bases from J, with 16 bases between. The CDR3 sequence is 14 residues long. Per the germline V gene, CDR1 is MNHNY and CDR2 is SVGAGI (reference sequence). The CDR3 is CASSSGGGMETQYF. For the CDR3, the DNA is TGTGCCAGCAGCTCCGGAGGAGGGATGGAGACCCAGTACTTC.

This clonotype appeared a few times. V gene TRBV20-1 combines with J gene TRBJ2-5, with 7 nucleotides matching TRBD2. CDR1 is DFQATT, CDR2 SNEGSKA, per germline (reference sequence). Unmatched junction bases numbered 8, after V lost 3 bases and J lost 7 bases. This CDR3 has 13 residues. CDR3 nucleotide sequence: TGCAGTGCTAGGCGGGAGCTTATCGGGACCCAGTACTTC. It codes for CSARRELIGTQYF.

The rearrangement joins TRBV7-2 to TRBJ1-2, with D possibly being TRBD1 (5 bases). The CDR3 totals 14 residues. V lost 0 bases and J lost 6, with 11 bases in between. Looked up from germline, CDR1 is SGHTA and CDR2 is FQGNSA. The CDR3 spells CASSLALRGDGYTF. As DNA, the CDR3 is TGTGCCAGCAGCTTAGCGCTTAGGGGTGATGGCTACACCTTC.